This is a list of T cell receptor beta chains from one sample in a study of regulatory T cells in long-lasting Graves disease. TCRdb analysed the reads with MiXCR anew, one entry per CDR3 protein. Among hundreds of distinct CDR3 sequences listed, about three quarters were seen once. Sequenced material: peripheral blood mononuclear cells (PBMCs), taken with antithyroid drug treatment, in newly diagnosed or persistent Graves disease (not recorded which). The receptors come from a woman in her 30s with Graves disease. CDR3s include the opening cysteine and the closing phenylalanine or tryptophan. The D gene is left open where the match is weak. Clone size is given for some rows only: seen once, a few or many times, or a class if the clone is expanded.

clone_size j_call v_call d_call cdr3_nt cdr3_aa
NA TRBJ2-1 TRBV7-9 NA TGTGCCAGCAGCACCTACGTCAGTTCCTACAATGAGCAGTTCTTC CASSTYVSSYNEQFF
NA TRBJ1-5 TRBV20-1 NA TGCAGTGCTAGGTACAGAACCAATCAGCCCCAGCATTTT CSARYRTNQPQHF
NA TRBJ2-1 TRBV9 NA TGTGCCAGCAGCTCTCCCCGGGACGGCTCCTACAATGAGCAGTTCTTC CASSSPRDGSYNEQFF
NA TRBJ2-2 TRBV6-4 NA TGTGCCAGCAGTGACGGACAAAACACCGGGGAGCTGTTTTTT CASSDGQNTGELFF
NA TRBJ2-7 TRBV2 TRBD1 TGTGCCAGCAGCGAGGACAGGACTTCCTACGAGCAGTACTTC CASSEDRTSYEQYF
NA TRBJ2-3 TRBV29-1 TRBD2 TGCAGCGTGGGGGGGTTCACAGATACGCAGTATTTT CSVGGFTDTQYF
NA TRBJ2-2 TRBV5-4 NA TGTGCCAGCAGCTTGGCCAAGGGAACCGGGGAGCTGTTTTTT CASSLAKGTGELFF
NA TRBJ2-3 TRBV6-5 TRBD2 TGTGCCAGCAGCACATTCGCGGGGGTAACAGATACGCAGTATTTT CASSTFAGVTDTQYF
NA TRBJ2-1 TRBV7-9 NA TGTGCCAGCAGCTTAGCAGGGCAGCCCGAGCAGTTCTTC CASSLAGQPEQFF
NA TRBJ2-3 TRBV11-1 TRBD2 TGTGCCAGCAGCTTAGCGGCGGGGGGGGCCGATACGCAGTATTTT CASSLAAGGADTQYF
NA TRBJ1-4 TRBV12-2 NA TGTGCAAGTCGCTTAGGGATAGGGAATGAAAAACTGTTTTTT CASRLGIGNEKLFF
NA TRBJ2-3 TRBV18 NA TGTGCCAGCTCTCCCGATAGGGGCCTCAGCACAGATACGCAGTATTTT CASSPDRGLSTDTQYF
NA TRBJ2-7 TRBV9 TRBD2 TGTGCCAGCAGCGTGACTAGCGGGTCCTACGAGCAGTACTTC CASSVTSGSYEQYF
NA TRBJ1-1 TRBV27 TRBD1 TGTGCCAGCAGTTTACCAGGGGGCACTGAAGCTTTCTTT CASSLPGGTEAFF
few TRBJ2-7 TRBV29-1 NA TGCAGCGTTGAAGGGGGATACTACGAGCAGTACTTC CSVEGGYYEQYF
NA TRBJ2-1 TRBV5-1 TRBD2 TGCGCCAGCAGCTGGTTGGGAGGGCAGCCGGACAATGAGCAGTTCTTC CASSWLGGQPDNEQFF
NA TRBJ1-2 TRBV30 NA TGTGCCTGGGCCCCAGCGGGCCATGGCTACACCTTC CAWAPAGHGYTF
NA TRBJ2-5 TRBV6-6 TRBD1 TGTGCCAGCAGACCAACCGGGACAGGGATCGAGACCCAGTACTTC CASRPTGTGIETQYF
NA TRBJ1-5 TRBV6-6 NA TGTGCCAGCAGTTACGGGCGACGGCTCAATCAGCCCCAGCATTTT CASSYGRRLNQPQHF
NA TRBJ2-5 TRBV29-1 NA TGCAGCGTTGAAAGGGCGGACCAAGAGACCCAGTACTTC CSVERADQETQYF
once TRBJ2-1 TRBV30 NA TGTGCCTGGAGTGTACTTAGCTCCTACAATGAGCAGTTCTTC CAWSVLSSYNEQFF
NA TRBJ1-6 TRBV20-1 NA TGCAGTGCTAGGCGGGACGCCTATAATTCACCCCTCCACTTT CSARRDAYNSPLHF
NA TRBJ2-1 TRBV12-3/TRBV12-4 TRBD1 TGTGCCAGCAGCCCGGGACAGGGTAACTACAATGAGCAGTTCTTC CASSPGQGNYNEQFF
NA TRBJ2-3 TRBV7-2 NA TGTGCCAGCAGCTTAGAGGCCGTCATAACGCAGTATTTT CASSLEAVITQYF
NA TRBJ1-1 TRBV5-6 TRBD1 TGTGCCAGCAGCTTGGGAGGGACAGGTTTTAACACTGAAGCTTTCTTT CASSLGGTGFNTEAFF
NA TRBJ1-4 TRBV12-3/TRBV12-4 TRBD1 TGTGCCAGCAGCACGGGACAGGGAAATGAAAAACTGTTTTTT CASSTGQGNEKLFF
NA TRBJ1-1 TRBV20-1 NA TGCAGTGCTGCACTTAGAGTCACTGAAGCTTTCTTT CSAALRVTEAFF
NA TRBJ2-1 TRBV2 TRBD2 TGTGCCAGCAGCGGGACTACCCCCTCCTACAATGAGCAGTTCTTC CASSGTTPSYNEQFF
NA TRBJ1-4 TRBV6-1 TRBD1 TGTGCCAGCAAGACAGGGTTGGCTAATGAAAAACTGTTTTTT CASKTGLANEKLFF
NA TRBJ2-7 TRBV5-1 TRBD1 TGCGCCAGCAGCTTGGGGTCCACTACAGGGGCCCCCTACGAGCAGTACTTC CASSLGSTTGAPYEQYF
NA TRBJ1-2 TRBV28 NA TGTGCAGGGAAATCGAACTATGGCTACACCTTC CAGKSNYGYTF
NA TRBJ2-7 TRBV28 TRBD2 TGTGCCAGCAGCGTGGGGGGGACCTCCTACGAGCAGTACTTC CASSVGGTSYEQYF
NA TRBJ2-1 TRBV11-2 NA TGTGCCAGCAGCCCTCTTCGAGGGAATGAGCAGTTCTTC CASSPLRGNEQFF
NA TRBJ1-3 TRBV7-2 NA TGTGCCAGCAGCTCTCAGAGGGGTTCGGGAAACACCATATATTTT CASSSQRGSGNTIYF
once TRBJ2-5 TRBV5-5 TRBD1 TGTGCCAGCAGCCCGGGACAGGGTACACAAGAGACCCAGTACTTC CASSPGQGTQETQYF
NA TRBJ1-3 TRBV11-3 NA TGTGCCAGCAGCTTAGAGACAGTAGTCTCTGGAAACACCATATATTTT CASSLETVVSGNTIYF
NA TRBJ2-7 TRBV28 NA TGTGCCAGCAAAATAGGGGGGCAGGGCGAGCAGTACTTC CASKIGGQGEQYF
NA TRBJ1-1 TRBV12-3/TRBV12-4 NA TGTGCCAGCAGTTTTGAGGGCCACACTGAAGCTTTCTTT CASSFEGHTEAFF
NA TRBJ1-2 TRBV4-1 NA TGCGCCAGCAGCCAAGAAGTTAAGGGAATGGGCTATGGCTACACCTTC CASSQEVKGMGYGYTF
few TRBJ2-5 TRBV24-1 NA TGTGCCACCAGCGCGGGACAGAAAGGAGAGACCCAGTACTTC CATSAGQKGETQYF
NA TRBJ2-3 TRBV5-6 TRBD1 TGTGCCAGCAGCCAGGGGGGACAGGGGTATTCTAGCACAGATACGCAGTATTTT CASSQGGQGYSSTDTQYF
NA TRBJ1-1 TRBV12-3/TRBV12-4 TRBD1 TGTGCCAGCAGTTTGGCCGGGACAGGGACTGAAGCTTTCTTT CASSLAGTGTEAFF
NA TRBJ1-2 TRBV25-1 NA TGTGCCAGCAGTGTGGACAGTGGAGGCTACACCTTC CASSVDSGGYTF
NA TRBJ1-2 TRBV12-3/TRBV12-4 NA TGTGCCAGCAGTTTAGGCCAGGGGACCGGTGGCTACACCTTC CASSLGQGTGGYTF
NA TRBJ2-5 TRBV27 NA TGTGCCAGCAGTTCCCGCCAAGAGACCCAGTACTTC CASSSRQETQYF
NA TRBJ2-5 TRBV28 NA TGTGCCAGCAGTTTCGAGGGAAACCAAGAGACCCAGTACTTC CASSFEGNQETQYF
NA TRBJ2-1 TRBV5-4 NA TGTGCCAGCAGCTTGGCCGCCGGGGCCAATGAGCAGTTCTTC CASSLAAGANEQFF
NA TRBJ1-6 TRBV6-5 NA TGTGCCAGCAGTTACTCTCGCGTCGGCCTCTCCTATAATTCACCCCTCCACTTT CASSYSRVGLSYNSPLHF
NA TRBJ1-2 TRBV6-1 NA TGTGCCAGCAGTGGACACGGCGGGGCCTACGGCTACACCTTC CASSGHGGAYGYTF
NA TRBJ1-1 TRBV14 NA TGTGCCAGCAAGGGGCAGGGGAGTTTCAAGGCCACTGAAGCTTTCTTT CASKGQGSFKATEAFF
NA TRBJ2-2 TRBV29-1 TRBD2 TGCAGCGTCCTACATCCCCGCGGACCGACTAGCGGGATCGGCACCGGGGAGCTGTTTTTT CSVLHPRGPTSGIGTGELFF
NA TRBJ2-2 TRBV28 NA TGTGCCCTTGGGACGGTGAACACCGGGGAGCTGTTTTTT CALGTVNTGELFF
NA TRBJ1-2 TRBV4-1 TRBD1 TGCGCCAGCAGCCCGAGCAGGGGGCAATCGTATGGCTACACCTTC CASSPSRGQSYGYTF
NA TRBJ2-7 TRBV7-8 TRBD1 TGTGCCAGCAGCCCCTTGGCAGGGGGCTCCTACGAGCAGTACTTC CASSPLAGGSYEQYF
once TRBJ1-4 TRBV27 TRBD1 TGTGCCAGCAGTTTCAGGGGGCGTGAAAAACTGTTTTTT CASSFRGREKLFF